The 16 T cell receptor beta chains below were found in one sample sequenced in a study of early T cells in non-severe SARS-CoV-2 infection. TCRdb analysed the 5' RACE reads with MiXCR anew, one entry per CDR3 protein. The sample lists tens of thousands of distinct CDR3 sequences, less than 15% occurring once. Specimen: whole blood. These receptors all stem from an adult who was a healthcare worker with PCR-confirmed SARS-CoV-2 infection or an uninfected control (not recorded which).

The chain uses TRBV28 and TRBJ2-2; the D is unclear. The CDR3 length is 13 residues. Trimming removed 3 bases from V and 5 bases from J, with 7 bases in between. CDR1 is MDHEN, CDR2 SYDVKM, per germline. The CDR3 loop reads CASSFAGTGELFF. The CDR3 bases are TGTGCCAGCAGTTTCGCCGGGACCGGGGAGCTGTTTTTT.

In this sample, this clonotype turned up a few times. The chain couples TRBV12-2 to TRBJ2-7; the table calls TRBD1, which could not be checked here. TRBV12-2 is given as a pseudogene. This CDR3 has 16 amino acids. The CDR3 sequence is CASRYHLWDRDWEQYF. The CDR3 DNA reads TGTGCAAGTCGCTACCACCTCTGGGACCGTGACTGGGAGCAGTACTTC.

In this sample, this clonotype turned up a few times. The V call is TRBV7-2, the J call TRBJ2-1; either TRBD1 or TRBD2 may fit D (5 bases each). Trimming removed 2 bases from V and 0 bases from J, with 17 bases in between. The V gene's germline CDR1 is SGHTA and CDR2 FQGNSA. This CDR3 contains 18 residues. CDR3 sequence (DNA): TGTGCCAGCAGCTTAACGGGGCCCCGATCGAGCTCCTACAATGAGCAGTTCTTC. This gives the protein CASSLTGPRSSSYNEQFF.

Only a few counts were recorded for this clonotype. The chain recombines TRBV15 with TRBJ2-7; 8 positions agree with TRBD2. Losses at the gene ends were 8 bases for V and 6 bases for J; bases not matched to a gene: 18. The CDR3 contains 16 residues. Germline CDR1 and CDR2: LNHNV and YYDKDF (reference sequence). CDR3 protein: CATAAGELAGLSEQYF. The CDR3 nucleotides read TGTGCCACCGCTGCGGGTGAGCTAGCGGGTTTAAGCGAGCAGTACTTC. Full variable domain (remainder filled in from reference TRBV15 and TRBJ2-7): DAMVIQNPRYQVTQFGKPVTLSCSQTLNHNVMYWYQQKSSQAPKLLFHYYDKDFNNEADTPDNFQSRRPNTSFCFLDIRSPGLGDTAMYLCATAAGELAGLSEQYFGPGTRLTVT.

The gene calls are TRBV6-1 and TRBJ2-3; D perhaps matches TRBD2 (5 bases). The CDR3 is made up of 16 amino acids. Trimming took off 3 bases at V and 0 bases at J, with 13 bases between the two ends. The germline gives CDR1 MNHNS, CDR2 SASEGT. The CDR3 region has the DNA TGTGCCAGCAGTGATCGCGGAGGCCCGAGCACAGATACGCAGTATTTT. Its translation: CASSDRGGPSTDTQYF.

The chain couples TRBV27 to TRBJ2-6; 7 nucleotides match TRBD2. CDR3 length equals 18 residues. Trimming cost V 3 bases and J 0 bases; bases outside gene matches: 8. In germline, CDR1 is MNHEY, CDR2 SMNVEV (reference sequence). The CDR3 DNA sequence: TGTGCCAGCAGTTTGGTGGGGGGGTCGTACTCTGGGGCCAACGTCCTGACTTTC. It yields the protein CASSLVGGSYSGANVLTF.

This clonotype has ten or more counts. This chain links TRBV14 with TRBJ2-7, with TRBD1 matching 8 bases. With V trimmed by 2 bases and J by 2 bases, 5 bases remained unmatched. This CDR3 comprises 15 residues. Germline loops: CDR1 SGHDN, CDR2 FVKESK. CDR3 sequence (DNA): TGTGCCAGCAGCCAATATACAGGGGGGACCTACGAGCAGTACTTC. Encoded protein: CASSQYTGGTYEQYF.

Turning to this clonotype: This sequence may be a read error, since a much larger clone differs from it by one base. The chain links TRBV29-1 to TRBJ2-3; 10 bases match TRBD2. CDR1 SQVTM and CDR2 ANQGSEA come from the germline V gene. This CDR3 region has 16 residues. The CDR3 loop reads CSVRGLAGEPPDMQYF. In DNA, the CDR3 is TGCAGCGTTCGGGGTCTAGCGGGAGAGCCCCCAGATATGCAGTATTTT.

This clonotype was observed a few times. This chain joins TRBV9 and TRBJ2-1; D ambiguous. The CDR3 totals 14 residues. Per germline, CDR1 SGDLS and CDR2 YYNGEE. V was shortened by 0 bases and J by 5 bases, with 9 bases between the two germline ends. The CDR3 region is CASSVDGSNNEQFF. In DNA, the CDR3 is TGTGCCAGCAGCGTAGACGGCAGCAACAATGAGCAGTTCTTC. The whole variable domain, filled in from reference TRBV9 and TRBJ2-1, reads DSGVTQTPKHLITATGQRVTLRCSPRSGDLSVYWYQQSLDQGLQFLIQYYNGEERAKGNILERFSAQQFPDLHSELNLSSLELGDSALYFCASSVDGSNNEQFFGPGTRLTVL.

The V gene is TRBV27, the J gene TRBJ2-3; 8 bases align to TRBD2. CDR3 length: 18 amino acids. The J segment lost 0 bases and the V segment lost 8 bases, leaving 16 bases of the junction unmatched. Germline CDR1 and CDR2: MNHEY and SMNVEV (reference sequence). The CDR3 sequence: CASSIGLAGRDSTDTQYF. The CDR3 DNA sequence: TGTGCCAGCTCTATCGGACTAGCCGGGAGGGATAGCACAGATACGCAGTATTTT.

The gene calls are TRBV27 and TRBJ2-5; TRBD1 matches at 8 bases. This CDR3 spans 15 amino acids. The junction had 4 bases not matched to a gene; V was cut back by 3 bases and J by 1 base. Germline-derived CDR1 and CDR2 are MNHEY and SMNVEV (reference sequence). The CDR3 nucleotides read TGTGCCAGCAGTTTCCTCGGACAGGGCCAAGAGACCCAGTACTTC. It encodes CASSFLGQGQETQYF.

This clonotype was seen a handful of times. This sequence joins TRBV6-1 and TRBJ2-2, with D perhaps TRBD2 (5 bases). The CDR3 has 16 residues. CDR1 is MNHNS, CDR2 SASEGT, per germline. Trimming removed 2 bases at V and 0 bases at J, with 10 bases between. The CDR3 sequence: CASSEFSAANTGELFF. The CDR3 DNA follows: TGTGCCAGCAGTGAATTCTCAGCGGCGAACACCGGGGAGCTGTTTTTT.

This clonotype showed up just a few times. V is TRBV2 and J is TRBJ2-2; unclear D gene. Germline assignment: CDR1 SNHLY and CDR2 FYNNEI. V was clipped by 7 bases and J by 3 bases, with 6 bases between them. CDR3 length equals 12 residues. CDR3 DNA sequence: TGTGCCAGCACACTTTACACCGGGGAGCTGTTTTTT. Protein: CASTLYTGELFF.

Many counts were recorded for this clonotype. This rearrangement joins TRBV6-2 or TRBV6-3 to TRBJ2-6; D is undetermined. The CDR3 has 15 amino acids. Germline V gene lookup returns CDR1 MNHEY and CDR2 SVGEGT. Trimming shortened V by 4 bases and J by 3 bases, and 10 bases separated the two germline ends. Here the CDR3 reads CASSLQPSGANVLTF. CDR3 nucleotides: TGTGCCAGCAGTTTACAGCCAAGTGGGGCCAACGTCCTGACTTTC.

A few counts support this clonotype. This sequence joins TRBV20-1 and TRBJ1-3; D may be TRBD1 (5 bases). Trimming left V 1 base short and J 0 bases short, with 22 bases between. CDR1 DFQATT and CDR2 SNEGSKA come from the germline V gene (reference sequence). The CDR3 covers 19 residues. CDR3 loop: CSARAPLTRQPYSGNTIYF. The DNA of the CDR3 is TGCAGTGCTAGAGCTCCCCTGACCCGACAGCCTTACTCTGGAAACACCATATATTTT.

This rearrangement joins TRBV5-1 to TRBJ1-1; possible D gene TRBD1, 5 bases. The CDR3 is made up of 15 amino acids. V lost 0 bases to trimming and J lost 0 bases, with 9 bases between them. Germline CDR1 SGHRS, CDR2 YFSETQ. DNA of the CDR3: TGCGCCAGCAGCTTGGCCGGACATTTGAACACTGAAGCTTTCTTT. This encodes CASSLAGHLNTEAFF.